The source of this T cell receptor (beta chain) is a study of blood T cells in healthy people across ages. The use of a sample-barcoded 5' primer and a J-beta primer mix characterized a second PCR of about 7 to 12 cycles. MiXCR, applied by TCRdb to the 5' RACE reads, yields one record per CDR3 protein. The sample yields 650,000 to 900,000 distinct CDR3 sequences, 62% seen once. Germline V lookup: CDR1 SQVTM, CDR2 ANQGSEA. Trimming shortened V by 3 bases and J by 0 bases, and 14 bases separated the two germline ends. This CDR3 spans 15 amino acids. Sequencing used blood. The V call is TRBV29-1, the J call TRBJ1-2; D ambiguous. The clonotype originates from a man aged 25 to 40 in good health. Here the CDR3 reads CSVDHPDSANYGYTF. CDR3 coding DNA: TGCAGCGTTGATCACCCGGATTCGGCTAACTATGGCTACACCTTC.